These 12 T cell receptor beta chains came from one sample sequenced in a study of OX40 agonist ivuxolimab in advanced cancers. The method was immunoSEQ multiplex PCR; TCRdb's version includes in-frame clones alone and lacks a portion of them. The top ten clones hold over 8% of a sample with around 76,000 clones, around 90% of them seen once. Source: CD4+ or CD8+ T cells sorted from blood, taken in a trial of the OX40 agonist ivuxolimab. All receptors come from an adult with an advanced solid tumor such as melanoma, head and neck, liver or kidney cancer.

V and J are TRBV28 and TRBJ1-2; TRBD1 aligns across 8 bases. The CDR3 covers 12 residues. Germline CDR1 reads MDHEN; CDR2 reads SYDVKM. V gave up 4 bases and J gave up 6 bases; unmatched junction bases: 1. The CDR3 sequence is CASSSGGHGYTF. The CDR3 DNA sequence: TGTGCCAGCAGTTCAGGGGGCCATGGCTACACCTTC.

The V and J genes are TRBV6-5 and TRBJ2-2, with TRBD2 as a possible D gene (5 bases). This CDR3 spans 13 amino acids. Trimming removed 2 bases at V and 6 bases at J, with 7 bases between. CDR1 and CDR2 from the germline V gene are MNHEY and SVGAGI. This CDR3 is CASSYVGAGELFF. CDR3 nucleotide sequence: TGTGCCAGCAGTTACGTCGGGGCCGGGGAGCTGTTTTTT.

The chain employs TRBV11-2 and TRBJ2-7; 8 bases are shared with TRBD1. The J segment lost 2 bases and the V segment lost 4 bases, leaving 16 bases of the junction unmatched. The germline gives CDR1 SGHAT, CDR2 FQNNGV. There are 18 residues in the CDR3. CDR3 in amino acids: CASSSGRGRKVGAYEQYF. As DNA, the CDR3 is TGTGCCAGCAGCTCCGGCAGGGGGCGCAAAGTCGGAGCCTACGAGCAGTACTTC. Together with reference TRBV11-2 and TRBJ2-7, the CDR3 gives the full variable domain: EAGVAQSPRYKIIEKRQSVAFWCNPISGHATLYWYQQILGQGPKLLIQFQNNGVVDDSQLPKDRFSAERLKGVDSTLKIQPAKLEDSAVYLCASSSGRGRKVGAYEQYFGPGTRLTVT.

A single count supports this clone. The rearrangement joins TRBV28 to TRBJ1-1; the D gene is possibly TRBD1 (5 bases). The length of the CDR3 is 12 residues. Trimming removed 4 bases at V and 7 bases at J, with 10 bases between. CDR1 and CDR2 from the germline V gene are MDHEN and SYDVKM. This CDR3 reads CASSWRQIEAFF. In DNA, the CDR3 is TGTGCCAGCAGTTGGCGACAGATTGAAGCTTTCTTT.

CDR3 nucleotides: TGTGCCAGTAAAGACAGGGCTGGAAACACCATATATTTT. It yields the protein CASKDRAGNTIYF. The chain is built from TRBV9 and TRBJ1-3, with 7 bases identical to TRBD1. The CDR3 extends over 13 amino acids. V gave up 8 bases and J gave up 2 bases; unmatched junction bases: 4. Germline V gene lookup returns CDR1 SGDLS and CDR2 YYNGEE.

V usage is TRBV19 and J usage is TRBJ2-3; 14 bases agree with TRBD2. This CDR3 region has 18 residues. V lost 6 bases to trimming and J lost 6 bases; unmatched junction nucleotides: 14. Germline lookup yields CDR1 LNHDA and CDR2 SQIVND (reference sequence). The CDR3 here is CASSRNRLAGGPGDTQYF. DNA for the CDR3: TGTGCCAGTAGCCGTAACAGACTAGCGGGAGGGCCTGGGGATACGCAGTATTTT.

This chain links TRBV6-1 with TRBJ1-2; 9 bases are shared with TRBD1. CDR3 size: 15 residues. V lost 2 bases to trimming and J lost 4 bases; unmatched junction nucleotides: 5. Germline CDR1 MNHNS, CDR2 SASEGT. Here the CDR3 reads CASSEYGQGPYGYTF. CDR3 bases: TGTGCCAGCAGTGAATATGGACAGGGGCCCTATGGCTACACCTTC.

The chain links TRBV2 to TRBJ2-5; TRBD2 agrees at 8 bases. TRBJ2-7 matches the DNA end more closely, so the J call is doubtful. Germline CDR1 and CDR2: SNHLY and FYNNEI. The CDR3 runs 22 residues. As DNA, the CDR3 is TGTGCCAGCAGTGAAGCGCTTATGGGCAGGCGTGGCGGGAGGTCTCTCGTCTACGAGCAGTACTTC. This encodes CASSEALMGRRGGRSLVYEQYF.

The chain links TRBV10-3 to TRBJ2-3; 11 positions match TRBD2. Trimming removed 0 bases from V and 1 base from J; junction bases left unmatched: 9. Germline assignment: CDR1 ENHRY and CDR2 SYGVKD. This CDR3 is 19 amino acids long. The CDR3 loop reads CAISESGTSGLPRTDTQYF. For the CDR3, the DNA is TGTGCCATCAGTGAGTCAGGGACTAGCGGTCTCCCACGCACAGATACGCAGTATTTT.

The genes are TRBV9 and TRBJ2-5; TRBD2 is a possible D gene (5 bases). Germline-derived CDR1 and CDR2 are SGDLS and YYNGEE. The CDR3 covers 15 residues. V was pared by 0 bases and J by 5 bases, with 14 bases between. The CDR3 region has the DNA TGTGCCAGCAGCGTAGCCGGGGTGAGGCTGGAGACCCAGTACTTC. This codes for CASSVAGVRLETQYF.

This chain links TRBV29-1 with TRBJ2-1, with D unclear. The germline CDR1 and CDR2 sequences are SQVTM and ANQGSEA. Trimming took off 4 bases at V and 4 bases at J, with 14 bases between the two ends. CDR3 size: 14 residues. The DNA for the CDR3 is TGCAGCGTTGGCTCCCCTTCCCCGTACAATGAGCAGTTCTTC. The encoded protein is CSVGSPSPYNEQFF.

Concerning this clone itself: This specimen includes other DNA sequences encoding the same CDR3. The CDR3 sequence: CASSLGGNTGELFF. CDR3 bases: TGCGCCAGCAGCTTAGGGGGAAACACCGGGGAGCTGTTTTTT. The V call is TRBV5-1, the J call TRBJ2-2; possibly TRBD1 for D (6 bases). Germline CDR1 reads SGHRS; CDR2 reads YFSETQ. V lost 2 bases, J lost 2 bases, and 7 bases lay in between. CDR3 length: 14 residues.